Each of the 23 T cell receptor beta chains below was sequenced from the same sample in a study of T cells in Graves' hyperthyroidism and ophthalmopathy. Amplification of TCR beta CDR3 regions used RNA as the template. During a first-round RT-PCR of the TCR CDR3, the HTBI primer set was used. Via MiXCR, TCRdb re-called the multiplex PCR reads, giving one row per CDR3 protein. This table has hundreds of thousands of distinct CDR3 sequences, 14% appearing once. Sequencing used blood. The receptors were sampled from a woman aged 18-29 years with Graves' hyperthyroidism.

This clonotype was counted at least ten times. The rearrangement joins TRBV12-3 or TRBV12-4 to TRBJ2-1; TRBD2 agrees at 9 bases. V was clipped by 3 bases and J by 10 bases; unmatched bases: 10. This CDR3 is 15 amino acids long. The DNA for the CDR3 is TGTGCCAGCAGTTTTGCTTTGGTAGCGGGAGACGAGCAGTTCTTC. Protein product: CASSFALVAGDEQFF.

The chain is built from TRBV29-1 and TRBJ1-2, with D perhaps TRBD1 (5 bases). The CDR3 has 13 amino acids. Germline V gives CDR1 SQVTM, CDR2 ANQGSEA. Trimming took 5 bases from V and 2 from J, leaving 12 bases between them. The CDR3 reads CSVWDGENYGYTF. CDR3 DNA sequence: TGCAGCGTTTGGGACGGTGAAAACTATGGCTACACCTTC.

This clonotype was seen only a few times. This chain links TRBV27 with TRBJ2-3; no reliable D call. The CDR3 sequence is 12 residues long. Germline V gene data show CDR1 as MNHEY and CDR2 as SMNVEV (reference sequence). V was cut by 5 bases and J by 4 bases, with 7 bases left in between. In nucleotides, the CDR3 is TGTGCCAGCAGTCAAGAGGCAGATACGCAGTATTTT. Amino acid sequence: CASSQEADTQYF.

In this sample, this clonotype turned up many times. The rearrangement joins TRBV12-5 to TRBJ1-2; D is ambiguous. Germline V gene data show CDR1 as LGHNT and CDR2 as FRNRAP. The V end lost 2 bases, the J end lost 5 bases, and 6 bases lay between the germline ends. The length of the CDR3 is 12 residues. CDR3 DNA: TGTGCTAGTGGTTTGTGGAAATATGGCTACACCTTC. This encodes CASGLWKYGYTF. The variable domain in full, with the rest retrieved from reference TRBV12-5 and TRBJ1-2, is DARVTQTPRHKVTEMGQEVTMRCQPILGHNTVFWYRQTMMQGLELLAYFRNRAPLDDSGMPKDRFSAEMPDATLATLKIQPSEPRDSAVYFCASGLWKYGYTFGSGTRLTVV.

The rearrangement joins TRBV6-1 to TRBJ1-1; D is perhaps TRBD1 (5 bases). CDR3 size: 16 residues. The germline V gene has CDR1 MNHNS and CDR2 SASEGT. The V gene lost 5 bases and the J gene lost 5 bases, with 21 bases spanning the gap. The DNA of the CDR3 is TGTGCCAGCAGTCCTACAGCCTTCAGGGCGGGGACTGAAGCTTTCTTT. Protein sequence: CASSPTAFRAGTEAFF.

This clonotype was seen repeatedly, ten times or more. The chain has TRBV11-2 and TRBJ2-7, with D perhaps TRBD2 (7 bases). CDR1 is SGHAT and CDR2 is FQNNGV in the germline V gene. This CDR3 is built from 15 residues. The V and J ends lost 5 bases and 2 bases respectively, with 16 bases between them. CDR3 DNA sequence: TGTGCCAGCAGCCCCCGGGGGGCGATCACCTACGAGCAGTACTTC. Translating it yields CASSPRGAITYEQYF. Complete variable domain (other parts from reference TRBV11-2 and TRBJ2-7): EAGVAQSPRYKIIEKRQSVAFWCNPISGHATLYWYQQILGQGPKLLIQFQNNGVVDDSQLPKDRFSAERLKGVDSTLKIQPAKLEDSAVYLCASSPRGAITYEQYFGPGTRLTVT.

This clonotype showed up just a few times. The rearrangement joins TRBV6-1 to TRBJ2-1, with D possibly TRBD2 on 6 matching bases. This CDR3 is 13 amino acids long. Germline lookup yields CDR1 MNHNS and CDR2 SASEGT. V lost 8 bases and J lost 10, with 18 bases in between. CDR3 region: CASFKLASGEQFF. CDR3 sequence (DNA): TGTGCCAGCTTTAAACTAGCATCAGGAGAGCAGTTCTTC.

The chain has TRBV2 and TRBJ2-5, with D unresolved. Trimming removed 8 bases from V and 3 bases from J, with 7 bases in between. CDR1 SNHLY and CDR2 FYNNEI come from the germline V gene. The CDR3 length is 11 residues. The CDR3 spells CASVGEETQYF. In DNA, the CDR3 is TGTGCCAGCGTGGGCGAAGAGACCCAGTACTTC.

In this sample, this clonotype turned up many times. The DNA is left out, because the CDR3 cannot be placed on it with certainty; the CDR3 is given as TCRdb lists it. The chain uses TRBV12-3 or TRBV12-4 and TRBJ2-3; the table assigns TRBD1, which was not confirmed against the DNA. The CDR3 has 11 amino acids, counting both end residues. CDR3 protein: CASSFGAGEYF.

This clonotype occurred many times. This sequence joins TRBV27 and TRBJ2-2, with D unresolved. V was pared by 2 bases and J by 5 bases, with 9 bases between. Germline assignment: CDR1 MNHEY and CDR2 SMNVEV (reference sequence). The CDR3 loop spans 14 amino acids. CDR3 loop: CASSLRLLTGELFF. In DNA form, the CDR3 reads TGTGCCAGCAGTTTACGGCTCTTGACCGGGGAGCTGTTTTTT.

This clonotype was counted a few times. The V call is TRBV6-2 or TRBV6-3, the J call TRBJ2-1; 8 nucleotides match TRBD2. The CDR3 has 15 residues. Germline V gene data show CDR1 as MNHEY and CDR2 as SVGEGT. J gave up 6 bases and V 2 bases, and 6 bases lay outside the gene matches. For the CDR3, the DNA is TGTGCCAGCAGTTACCAGCGGGAGTTCGGCAATGAGCAGTTCTTC. It specifies CASSYQREFGNEQFF.

J is TRBJ2-3 and V is TRBV7-3; 13 positions match TRBD2. The CDR3 contains 15 residues. V lost 3 bases, J lost 6 bases, and 3 bases stayed unmatched. CDR1 and CDR2 (germline): SGHTA, FQGTGA. CDR3 in DNA: TGTGCCAGCAGCTTTGGACTAGCGGGAGCTGATACGCAGTATTTT. Amino acids: CASSFGLAGADTQYF. The complete variable domain, with remaining parts taken from reference TRBV7-3 and TRBJ2-3, reads GAGVSQTPSNKVTEKGKYVELRCDPISGHTALYWYRQSLGQGPEFLIYFQGTGAADDSGLPNDRFFAVRPEGSVSTLKIQRTERGDSAVYLCASSFGLAGADTQYFGPGTRLTVL.

This clonotype was counted ten times or more. The CDR3 DNA is TGTGCCAGCGCTGACAGGGCCACCTACAATGAGCAGTTCTTC. It encodes CASADRATYNEQFF. The gene calls are TRBV2 and TRBJ2-1; 7 bases fit TRBD1. With V trimmed by 8 bases and J by 2 bases, 6 bases remained unmatched. The CDR3 covers 14 residues. CDR1 and CDR2 from the germline V gene are SNHLY and FYNNEI. The full variable domain, in which reference TRBV2 and TRBJ2-1 provide the parts outside the CDR3, is EPEVTQTPSHQVTQMGQEVILRCVPISNHLYFYWYRQILGQKVEFLVSFYNNEISEKSEIFDDQFSVERPDGSNFTLKIRSTKLEDSAMYFCASADRATYNEQFFGPGTRLTVL.

This clonotype was detected ten times or more. The chain employs TRBV3-1 and TRBJ1-1; possibly TRBD1 for D (5 bases). Between the trimmed V and J ends, which lost 4 bases and 5 bases, there was a span of 11 bases. CDR1 and CDR2 (germline): LGHDT, YNNKEL (reference sequence). The CDR3 is 13 amino acids. The CDR3 reads CASSPRVSTEAFF. The CDR3 DNA reads as TGTGCCAGCAGCCCCAGGGTTAGTACTGAAGCTTTCTTT. Full variable domain (missing parts from reference TRBV3-1 and TRBJ1-1): DTAVSQTPKYLVTQMGNDKSIKCEQNLGHDTMYWYKQDSKKFLKIMFSYNNKELIINETVPNRFSPKSPDKAHLNLHINSLELGDSAVYFCASSPRVSTEAFFGQGTRLTVV.

The J gene is TRBJ2-2, the V gene TRBV29-1; D is uncertain. The V and J ends lost 6 bases and 5 bases respectively, with 10 bases between them. CDR3 length: 12 residues. Germline V gene lookup returns CDR1 SQVTM and CDR2 ANQGSEA. The CDR3 sequence: CSVEFGTGELFF. As DNA, the CDR3 is TGCAGCGTAGAATTTGGGACCGGGGAGCTGTTTTTT.

The table lists this clonotype with a few counts. The genes are TRBV7-9 and TRBJ2-7, with a tentative D call TRBD1 (6 bases). The germline V gene has CDR1 SEHNR and CDR2 FQNEAQ (reference sequence). V was shortened by 5 bases and J by 6 bases, with 17 bases between the two germline ends. The CDR3 is made up of 14 amino acids. The CDR3 protein is CASSPLNRVIEQYF. Here the CDR3 DNA reads TGTGCCAGCAGCCCCCTAAACAGGGTAATCGAGCAGTACTTC.

The V call is TRBV11-1, the J call TRBJ2-7, with 12 bases matching TRBD2. V lost 9 bases to trimming and J lost 1 base; unmatched junction nucleotides: 7. The CDR3 has 15 amino acids. Germline V lookup: CDR1 SGHAT, CDR2 FQDESV (reference sequence). The CDR3 loop is CARGLAGRPSYEQYF. In DNA form, the CDR3 reads TGTGCCAGAGGACTAGCGGGAAGACCATCCTACGAGCAGTACTTC.

In this sample, this clonotype turned up many times. V gene TRBV7-9 combines with J gene TRBJ2-3; 8 bases are shared with TRBD2. Germline V gives CDR1 SEHNR, CDR2 FQNEAQ (reference sequence). The CDR3 has 15 residues. V shed 5 bases and J 1 base; nucleotides not matched to a gene: 5. CDR3 DNA sequence: TGTGCCAGCAGCCAAAGCGGGAGTGGCACAGATACGCAGTATTTT. It is translated as CASSQSGSGTDTQYF.

This clonotype was counted many times. This chain joins TRBV11-2 and TRBJ2-3; no reliable D call. Germline-derived CDR1 and CDR2 are SGHAT and FQNNGV. This CDR3 is built from 15 residues. V dropped 0 bases and J dropped 7 bases, with 14 bases sitting between them. The CDR3 nucleotides are TGTGCCAGCAGCTTAGAGTACTTACCACACCATACGCAGTATTTT. The encoded protein is CASSLEYLPHHTQYF. Complete variable domain (other parts from reference TRBV11-2 and TRBJ2-3): EAGVAQSPRYKIIEKRQSVAFWCNPISGHATLYWYQQILGQGPKLLIQFQNNGVVDDSQLPKDRFSAERLKGVDSTLKIQPAKLEDSAVYLCASSLEYLPHHTQYFGPGTRLTVL.

This clonotype was seen a few times. The chain links TRBV4-1 to TRBJ1-5; 8 bases are shared with TRBD1. Germline CDR1 and CDR2: MGHRA and YSYEKL. The length of the CDR3 is 14 residues. The V and J ends lost 6 bases and 5 bases, in that order; junction bases with no gene match: 6. The CDR3 DNA sequence: TGCGCCAGCAGTCCCGCAGGGGGCTATCAGCCCCAGCATTTT. This encodes CASSPAGGYQPQHF.

The sample holds a few counts of this clonotype. CDR3: CASSLWGLSSGANVLTF. The CDR3 nucleotides read TGTGCCAGCAGCTTATGGGGACTTAGCTCTGGGGCCAACGTCCTGACTTTC. This chain links TRBV7-9 with TRBJ2-6; tentative D call: TRBD2 (6 bases). V dropped 2 bases and J dropped 0 bases, with 11 bases sitting between them. The CDR3 is 17 amino acids. From germline, CDR1 is SEHNR and CDR2 FQNEAQ (reference sequence).

This chain uses TRBV5-1 with TRBJ2-2; the D call may be TRBD1 or TRBD2 (5 bases each). V shed 0 bases and J shed 1 base, with 10 bases lying between them. Germline CDR1 SGHRS, CDR2 YFSETQ. CDR3 length equals 16 residues. CDR3: CASSLAWDGNTGELFF. The CDR3 nucleotides are TGCGCCAGCAGCTTGGCCTGGGACGGGAACACCGGGGAGCTGTTTTTT.

This clonotype was counted ten times or more. V usage is TRBV12-3 or TRBV12-4 and J usage is TRBJ2-1; no definite D call. V shed 3 bases and J shed 6 bases, with 12 bases lying between them. This CDR3 has 14 amino acids. CDR3 protein: CASSFGFGPNEQFF. The CDR3 DNA is TGTGCCAGCAGTTTTGGCTTTGGCCCCAATGAGCAGTTCTTC.